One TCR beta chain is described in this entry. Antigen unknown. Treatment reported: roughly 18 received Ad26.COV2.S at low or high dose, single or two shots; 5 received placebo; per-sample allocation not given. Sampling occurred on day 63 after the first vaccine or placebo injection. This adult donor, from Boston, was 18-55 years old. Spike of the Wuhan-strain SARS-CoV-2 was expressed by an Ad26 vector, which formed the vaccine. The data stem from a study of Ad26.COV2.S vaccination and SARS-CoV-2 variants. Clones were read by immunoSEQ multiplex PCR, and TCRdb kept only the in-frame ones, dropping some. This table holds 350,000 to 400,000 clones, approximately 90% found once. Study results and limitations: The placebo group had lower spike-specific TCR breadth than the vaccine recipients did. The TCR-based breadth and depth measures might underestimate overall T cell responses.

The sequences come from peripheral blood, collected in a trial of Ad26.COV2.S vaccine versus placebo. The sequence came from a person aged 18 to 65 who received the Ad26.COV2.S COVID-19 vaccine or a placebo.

DNA of the CDR3: TGTGCCAGCAGTTTAGGGACAGTGACCACAGATACGCAGTATTTT. Translating it yields CASSLGTVTTDTQYF. The V call is TRBV6-2 or TRBV6-3, the J call TRBJ2-3; 7 bases fit TRBD1. The CDR3 spans 15 residues. With 4 bases clipped from V and 2 bases from J, the junction kept 6 bases outside the gene matches. The germline gives CDR1 MNHEY, CDR2 SVGEGT.